The 27 T cell receptor beta chains below come from one sample, sequenced in a study of shared clonotypes between healthy human individuals. CD45RO negativity and positive selection for CCR7 defined naive CD8 cells, a population that excluded terminally differentiated effector memory CD45RA+ cells. Here immunoSEQ multiplex PCR was the method, and the copy in TCRdb shows in-frame clones only, minus some. The sample holds about 800,000 clones, about 97% seen once. Sequencing was carried out using naive CD8+ T cells sorted from blood. The receptors derive from a man under 40 in good health.

CDR3 residues: CASSRQGFNTGELFF. The CDR3, as DNA: TGTGCCAGCAGCCGACAGGGGTTCAACACCGGGGAGCTGTTTTTT. This chain joins TRBV5-4 and TRBJ2-2, with 8 bases identical to TRBD1. The CDR3 covers 15 residues. CDR1 is SGHNT, CDR2 YYREEE, per germline (reference sequence). With 4 bases clipped from V and 2 bases from J, the junction kept 4 bases outside the gene matches.

The CDR3: CASQSLVFTGELFF. The CDR3 DNA sequence: TGTGCCAGCCAAAGCCTAGTTTTCACCGGGGAGCTGTTTTTT. This chain uses TRBV7-8 with TRBJ2-2, with D unclear. CDR1 and CDR2 from the germline V gene are SGHVS and FQNEAQ. The V end lost 8 bases, the J end lost 4 bases, and 14 bases lay between the germline ends. This CDR3 contains 14 residues.

This chain links TRBV5-1 with TRBJ2-7; 9 bases line up with TRBD2. Germline CDR1 SGHRS, CDR2 YFSETQ. This CDR3 region has 17 residues. With V trimmed by 0 bases and J by 0 bases, 7 bases remained unmatched. CDR3 sequence: CASSLALGLASSYEQYF. DNA of the CDR3: TGCGCCAGCAGCTTGGCCCTTGGACTAGCGAGCTCCTACGAGCAGTACTTC.

This chain connects TRBV11-1 to TRBJ2-7; tentative D call: TRBD2 (5 bases). Looked up from germline, CDR1 is SGHAT and CDR2 is FQDESV (reference sequence). The CDR3 consists of 16 residues. The V end lost 3 bases, the J end lost 7 bases, and 22 bases lay between the germline ends. Here the CDR3 reads CASSFEGVPNDGEQYF. CDR3 in DNA: TGTGCCAGCAGCTTTGAGGGCGTACCTAACGATGGGGAGCAGTACTTC.

The chain couples TRBV15 to TRBJ1-4; TRBD1 is a possible D gene (5 bases). CDR3 length: 15 amino acids. V lost 3 bases and J 6 bases, leaving 14 bases between the germline ends. Germline values: CDR1 LNHNV, CDR2 YYDKDF (reference sequence). In DNA, the CDR3 is TGTGCCACCAGCAGGGGGACGGATAGAGATGAAAAACTGTTTTTT. Amino acid sequence: CATSRGTDRDEKLFF.

The chain is built from TRBV6-6 and TRBJ2-7; the D is unclear. V was cut by 4 bases and J by 6 bases, with 7 bases left in between. Per germline, CDR1 MNHNY and CDR2 SVGAGI (reference sequence). The CDR3 covers 11 residues. The CDR3 region is CASSLGSEQYF. CDR3 nucleotides: TGTGCCAGCAGTTTAGGTAGCGAGCAGTACTTC.

The genes are TRBV28 and TRBJ1-5, with 8 bases identical to TRBD1. Losses at the gene ends were 6 bases for V and 7 bases for J; bases not matched to a gene: 5. The CDR3 consists of 13 residues. CDR1 and CDR2 from the germline V gene are MDHEN and SYDVKM. DNA for the CDR3: TGTGCCAGCAGGGACAGGGATTGGCAGCCCCAGCATTTT. It codes for CASRDRDWQPQHF.

The V call is TRBV7-2, the J call TRBJ2-3; 12 bases are a match to TRBD2. V lost 5 bases, J lost 4 bases, and 4 bases stayed unmatched. Germline V CDR1 and CDR2: SGHTA, FQGNSA. This CDR3 has 15 residues. CDR3 bases: TGTGCCAGCAGCGCGACTAGCGGGAGTGCAGATACGCAGTATTTT. This codes for CASSATSGSADTQYF.

The chain employs TRBV14 and TRBJ2-7, with D hard to call. The V gene's germline CDR1 is SGHDN and CDR2 FVKESK. CDR3 length: 14 residues. The V end lost 1 base, the J end lost 0 bases, and 7 bases lay between the germline ends. The CDR3 bases are TGTGCCAGCAGCCAAGTGGACCGCTCCTACGAGCAGTACTTC. Translation: CASSQVDRSYEQYF.

CDR3 in amino acids: CASSNQRSFEQYF. CDR3 sequence (DNA): TGTGCCAGTAGTAATCAGAGGTCGTTCGAGCAGTACTTC. The rearrangement links TRBV19 to TRBJ2-7; D uncertain. With 4 bases removed from V and 6 bases from J, the gap between germline ends came to 13 bases. The CDR3 consists of 13 residues. Looked up from germline, CDR1 is LNHDA and CDR2 is SQIVND (reference sequence).

The chain joins TRBV11-2 to TRBJ2-1; TRBD2 might be the D (6 bases). Trimming removed 0 bases at V and 3 bases at J, with 15 bases between. CDR1 is SGHAT, CDR2 FQNNGV, per germline. The CDR3 extends over 17 amino acids. CDR3 in DNA: TGTGCCAGCAGCTTAGATGCCCTAGCGTTCATCTACAATGAGCAGTTCTTC. Its translation: CASSLDALAFIYNEQFF.

The CDR3 here is CASSKPTTSGGNNEQFF. CDR3 nucleotides: TGTGCCAGCAGCAAACCTACCACTAGCGGGGGGAACAATGAGCAGTTCTTC. V usage is TRBV21-1 and J usage is TRBJ2-1; TRBD2, as called in the table, went unchecked against the DNA. TRBV21-1 is an annotated pseudogene. The length of the CDR3 is 17 residues.

This clone was seen only once. V and J are TRBV7-9 and TRBJ2-2; D unclear. Trimming removed 6 bases from V and 6 bases from J, with 17 bases in between. The CDR3 extends over 15 amino acids. CDR1 and CDR2 from the germline V gene are SEHNR and FQNEAQ (reference sequence). In nucleotides, the CDR3 is TGTGCCAGCAGTTCACCCGGGCCCGCTCCCGGGGAGCTGTTTTTT. Translation: CASSSPGPAPGELFF.

This chain uses TRBV25-1 with TRBJ2-7; 12 bases line up with TRBD1. The CDR3 consists of 13 residues. Germline lookup yields CDR1 MGHDK and CDR2 SYGVNS. With 7 bases clipped from V and 6 bases from J, the junction kept 4 bases outside the gene matches. The CDR3 nucleotides read TGTGCCAGCACCGGGACAGGGGGCGGCGAGCAGTACTTC. Translating gives CASTGTGGGEQYF.

V is TRBV29-1 and J is TRBJ1-5; no definite D call. Deletions cut 3 bases from V and 4 bases from J, with 7 bases between. This CDR3 has 12 residues. CDR1 is SQVTM and CDR2 is ANQGSEA in the germline V gene. For the CDR3, the DNA is TGCAGCGTTGAGTCGGAAAATCAGCCCCAGCATTTT. This sequence encodes CSVESENQPQHF.

The J gene is TRBJ2-1, the V gene TRBV4-1; D possibly matches TRBD1 or TRBD2 (5 bases each). The CDR3 spans 16 residues. The V and J ends lost 3 bases and 9 bases respectively, with 21 bases between them. The germline V gene has CDR1 MGHRA and CDR2 YSYEKL. CDR3 region: CASSHYIDSLEGEQFF. CDR3 in DNA: TGCGCCAGCAGCCATTATATAGACAGTTTAGAGGGTGAGCAGTTCTTC.

V and J are TRBV25-1 and TRBJ2-1, with 9 bases aligning to TRBD1. This CDR3 has 13 residues. Germline V gene lookup returns CDR1 MGHDK and CDR2 SYGVNS. With V trimmed by 10 bases and J by 11 bases, 12 bases remained unmatched. CDR3 loop: CATGTGIKGKQFF. Here the CDR3 DNA reads TGTGCCACCGGGACAGGGATAAAGGGCAAGCAGTTCTTC. The variable domain in full, with the rest retrieved from reference TRBV25-1 and TRBJ2-1, is EADIYQTPRYLVIGTGKKITLECSQTMGHDKMYWYQQDPGMELHLIHYSYGVNSTEKGDLSSESTVSRIRTEHFPLTLESARPSHTSQYLCATGTGIKGKQFFGPGTRLTVL.

The V and J genes are TRBV7-2 and TRBJ2-7; 8 positions match TRBD1. The CDR3 sequence is 14 residues long. CDR1 is SGHTA and CDR2 is FQGNSA in the germline V gene. V lost 3 bases, J lost 5 bases, and 6 bases stayed unmatched. The CDR3 reads CASSLDRVSDEQYF. The CDR3, as DNA: TGTGCCAGCAGCTTGGACAGGGTCTCGGACGAGCAGTACTTC.

The chain carries TRBV7-9 and TRBJ2-2; D is unresolved. Germline V gives CDR1 SEHNR, CDR2 FQNEAQ (reference sequence). V shed 6 bases and J shed 7 bases, with 6 bases lying between them. The CDR3 is 11 residues long. The CDR3 loop reads CASRPFGELFF. The CDR3 DNA sequence: TGTGCCAGCAGGCCTTTCGGGGAGCTGTTTTTT.

V is TRBV4-3 and J is TRBJ2-3, with 13 bases lining up with TRBD2. Trimming cost V 0 bases and J 4 bases; bases outside gene matches: 7. Germline loops: CDR1 LGHNA, CDR2 YSLEER. The CDR3 length is 18 residues. The CDR3, as DNA: TGCGCCAGCAGCCAAGATTTGACTAGCGGGAGGAGTGCAGATACGCAGTATTTT. Protein: CASSQDLTSGRSADTQYF.

The chain couples TRBV12-5 to TRBJ2-1, with D tentatively TRBD2 (6 bases). The CDR3 loop spans 13 amino acids. The germline CDR1 and CDR2 sequences are LGHNT and FRNRAP. Trimming took off 1 base at V and 13 bases at J, with 14 bases between the two ends. In nucleotides, the CDR3 is TGTGCTAGTGGTTTGGCAGGAGGGACGGGCCAGTTCTTC. It translates to CASGLAGGTGQFF.

The V call is TRBV4-3, the J call TRBJ2-1; D assignment may be TRBD1 or TRBD2 (5 bases each). The CDR3 contains 16 residues. Germline CDR1 is LGHNA and CDR2 is YSLEER. Trimming left V 1 base short and J 0 bases short, with 10 bases between. CDR3 DNA: TGCGCCAGCAGCCAAGTTCCGGGGCTCTCCTACAATGAGCAGTTCTTC. Translating gives CASSQVPGLSYNEQFF.

The V call is TRBV9, the J call TRBJ2-2; tentatively, D is TRBD1 or TRBD2 (5 bases each). The V end lost 4 bases, the J end lost 3 bases, and 13 bases lay between the germline ends. Germline loops: CDR1 SGDLS, CDR2 YYNGEE. The CDR3 spans 15 residues. The CDR3 reads CASSPGTDYTGELFF. CDR3 in DNA: TGTGCCAGCAGCCCCGGGACGGACTACACCGGGGAGCTGTTTTTT.

The chain has TRBV29-1 and TRBJ2-7; the D is unclear. Germline V gene lookup returns CDR1 SQVTM and CDR2 ANQGSEA. This CDR3 region has 14 residues. Trimming left V 0 bases short and J 3 bases short, with 12 bases between. CDR3 bases: TGCAGCGTTGAAGATGAAAAAGCAAACTACGAGCAGTACTTC. It codes for CSVEDEKANYEQYF.

This chain uses TRBV7-8 with TRBJ2-7, with 12 bases lining up with TRBD1. V was clipped by 1 base and J by 3 bases; unmatched bases: 10. The germline V gene encodes CDR1 SGHVS and CDR2 FQNEAQ. CDR3 length: 18 residues. Here the CDR3 DNA reads TGTGCCAGCAGCTTAGTGGGGACAGGGGGCGTACTATTCTACGAGCAGTACTTC. The encoded protein is CASSLVGTGGVLFYEQYF.

This chain joins TRBV4-1 and TRBJ2-1; D uncertain. The V end was cut by 1 base, the J end by 2 bases, with 6 bases between. The CDR3 consists of 14 residues. The germline V gene encodes CDR1 MGHRA and CDR2 YSYEKL. CDR3 loop: CASSQGPAYNEQFF. CDR3 in DNA: TGCGCCAGCAGCCAAGGGCCCGCCTACAATGAGCAGTTCTTC.

The V and J genes are TRBV2 and TRBJ2-7, with 7 bases that match TRBD1. Germline V CDR1 and CDR2: SNHLY, FYNNEI. The length of the CDR3 is 14 residues. Trimming removed 5 bases from V and 7 bases from J; junction bases left unmatched: 11. The CDR3 protein is CASSSPGQRPEQYF. For the CDR3, the DNA is TGTGCCAGCAGTAGTCCGGGACAGCGTCCAGAGCAGTACTTC.